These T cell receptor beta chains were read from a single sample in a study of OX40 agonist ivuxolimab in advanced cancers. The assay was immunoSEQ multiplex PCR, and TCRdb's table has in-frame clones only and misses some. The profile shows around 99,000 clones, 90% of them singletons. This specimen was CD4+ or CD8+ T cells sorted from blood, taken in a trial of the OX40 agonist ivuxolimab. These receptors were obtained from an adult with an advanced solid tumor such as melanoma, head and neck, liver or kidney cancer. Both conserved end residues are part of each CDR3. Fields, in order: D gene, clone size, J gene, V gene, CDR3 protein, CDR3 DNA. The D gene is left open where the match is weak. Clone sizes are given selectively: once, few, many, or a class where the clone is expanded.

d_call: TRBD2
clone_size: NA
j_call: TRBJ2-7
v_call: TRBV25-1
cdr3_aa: CASSDFPTSDYEQYF
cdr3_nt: TGTGCCAGCAGTGATTTTCCGACTAGCGACTACGAGCAGTACTTC

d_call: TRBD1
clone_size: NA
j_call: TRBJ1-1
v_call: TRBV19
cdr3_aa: CASSPFRGVNTEAFF
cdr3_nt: TGTGCCAGTAGTCCATTCAGGGGGGTGAACACTGAAGCTTTCTTT

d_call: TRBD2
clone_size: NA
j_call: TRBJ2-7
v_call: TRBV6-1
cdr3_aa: CASRGAGVVYEQYF
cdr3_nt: TGTGCCAGCAGGGGAGCGGGAGTGGTCTACGAGCAGTACTTC

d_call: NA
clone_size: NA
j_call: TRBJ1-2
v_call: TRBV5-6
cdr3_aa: CASSLPVGGGGYTF
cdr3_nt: TGTGCCAGCAGCTTACCGGTGGGAGGAGGTGGCTACACCTTC

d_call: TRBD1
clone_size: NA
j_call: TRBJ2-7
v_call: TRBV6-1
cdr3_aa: CASSLTGFHEQYF
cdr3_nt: TGTGCCAGCAGTCTGACAGGGTTCCACGAGCAGTACTTC

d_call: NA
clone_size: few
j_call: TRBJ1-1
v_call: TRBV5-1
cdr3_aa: CASSLSGKNTEAFF
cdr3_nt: TGCGCCAGCAGCTTATCTGGTAAGAACACTGAAGCTTTCTTT

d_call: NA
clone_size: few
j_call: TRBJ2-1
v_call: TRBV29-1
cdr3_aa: CSVARVQYNEQFF
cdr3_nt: TGCAGCGTTGCCAGAGTACAGTACAATGAGCAGTTCTTC

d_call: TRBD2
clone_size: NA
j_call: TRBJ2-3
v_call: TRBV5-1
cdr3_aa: CASSLDGGSTDTQYF
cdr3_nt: TGCGCCAGCAGCTTGGACGGGGGGAGCACAGATACGCAGTATTTT

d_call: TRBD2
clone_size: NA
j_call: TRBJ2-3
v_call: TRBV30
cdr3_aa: CAITSGGQDTQYF
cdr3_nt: TGTGCCATTACTAGCGGGGGACAAGATACGCAGTATTTT

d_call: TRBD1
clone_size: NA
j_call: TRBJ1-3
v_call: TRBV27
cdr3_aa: CASSQTGQGRNTIYF
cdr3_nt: TGTGCCAGCAGCCAAACGGGACAGGGACGAAACACCATATATTTT

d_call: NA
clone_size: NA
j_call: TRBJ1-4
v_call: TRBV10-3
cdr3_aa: CATDSYYNEKLFF
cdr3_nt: TGTGCCACGGACAGTTACTATAATGAAAAACTGTTTTTT

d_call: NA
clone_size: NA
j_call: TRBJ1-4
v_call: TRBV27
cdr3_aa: CASSLLWAANEKLFF
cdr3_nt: TGTGCCAGCAGTTTGCTATGGGCCGCTAATGAAAAACTGTTTTTT

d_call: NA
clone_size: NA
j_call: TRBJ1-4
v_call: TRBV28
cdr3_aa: CASSLSGPGEKLFF
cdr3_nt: TGTGCCAGCAGTTTATCGGGGCCGGGTGAAAAACTGTTTTTT

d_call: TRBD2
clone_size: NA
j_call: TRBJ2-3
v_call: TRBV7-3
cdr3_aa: CASSHSGASTDTQYF
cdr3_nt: TGTGCCAGCAGCCATAGCGGGGCTAGCACAGATACGCAGTATTTT

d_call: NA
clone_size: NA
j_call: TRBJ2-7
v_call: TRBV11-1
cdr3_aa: CASSLARGFEQYF
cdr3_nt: TGTGCCAGCAGCTTAGCGAGGGGCTTCGAGCAGTACTTC

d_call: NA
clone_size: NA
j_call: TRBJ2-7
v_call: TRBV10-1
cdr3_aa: CASSPTGRGQYF
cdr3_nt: TGCGCCAGCTCACCCACGGGCAGGGGGCAGTACTTC

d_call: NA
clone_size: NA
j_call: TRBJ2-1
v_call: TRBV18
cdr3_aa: CASSPLDIDEQFF
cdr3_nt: TGTGCCAGCTCACCATTAGATATCGATGAGCAGTTCTTC

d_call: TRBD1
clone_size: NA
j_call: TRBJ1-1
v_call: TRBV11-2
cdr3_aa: CASRARDRAGGTEAFF
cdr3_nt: TGTGCCAGCAGGGCCCGGGACAGGGCGGGGGGCACTGAAGCTTTCTTT

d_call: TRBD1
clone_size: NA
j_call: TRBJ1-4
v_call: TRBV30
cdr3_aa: CAWGRGPTNEKLFF
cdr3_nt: TGTGCCTGGGGAAGGGGGCCCACTAATGAAAAACTGTTTTTT

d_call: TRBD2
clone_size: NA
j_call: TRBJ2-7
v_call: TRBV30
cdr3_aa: CAWSGWGSGGTYEQYF
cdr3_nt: TGTGCCTGGAGCGGCTGGGGATCGGGAGGGACCTACGAGCAGTACTTC

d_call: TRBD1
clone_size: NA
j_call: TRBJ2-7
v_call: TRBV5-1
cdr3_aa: CASSPAGQGLYEQYF
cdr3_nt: TGCGCCAGCAGCCCCGCGGGACAGGGGCTCTACGAGCAGTACTTC

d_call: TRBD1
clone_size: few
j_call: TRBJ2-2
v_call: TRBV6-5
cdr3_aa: CASGAGGAPGELFF
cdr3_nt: TGTGCCAGCGGGGCAGGGGGCGCCCCCGGGGAGCTGTTTTTT

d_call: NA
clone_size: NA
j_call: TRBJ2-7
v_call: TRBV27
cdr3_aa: CASSSVPRYYEQYF
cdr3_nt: TGTGCCAGCAGTTCCGTCCCGCGATACTACGAGCAGTACTTC

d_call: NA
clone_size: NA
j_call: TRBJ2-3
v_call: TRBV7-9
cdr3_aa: CASSNDRKDTDTQYF
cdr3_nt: TGTGCCAGCAGCAACGACAGAAAAGACACAGATACGCAGTATTTT

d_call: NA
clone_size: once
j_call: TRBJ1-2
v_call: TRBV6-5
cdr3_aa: CASTPTATPNYGYTF
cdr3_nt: TGTGCCAGCACGCCGACCGCGACCCCTAACTATGGCTACACCTTC

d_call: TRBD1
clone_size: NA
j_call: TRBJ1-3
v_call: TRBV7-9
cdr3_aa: CASSLPRTGQRNTIYF
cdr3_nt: TGTGCCAGCAGCTTACCCAGGACAGGCCAGAGAAACACCATATATTTT

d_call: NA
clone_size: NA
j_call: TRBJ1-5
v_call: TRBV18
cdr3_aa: CASSPISNQPQHF
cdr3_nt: TGTGCCAGCTCACCAATATCTAATCAGCCCCAGCATTTT

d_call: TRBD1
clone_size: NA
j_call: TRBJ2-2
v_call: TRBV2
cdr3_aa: CASSGQGAGGELFF
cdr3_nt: TGTGCCAGCAGTGGACAGGGGGCAGGGGGGGAGCTGTTTTTT

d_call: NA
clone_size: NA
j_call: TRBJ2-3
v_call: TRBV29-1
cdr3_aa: CSVDQLGTDTQYF
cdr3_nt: TGCAGCGTCGACCAGCTGGGCACAGATACGCAGTATTTT

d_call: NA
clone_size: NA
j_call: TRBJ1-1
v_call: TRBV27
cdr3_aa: CASRNQEEAFF
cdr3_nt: TGTGCCAGCAGAAACCAGGAGGAAGCTTTCTTT

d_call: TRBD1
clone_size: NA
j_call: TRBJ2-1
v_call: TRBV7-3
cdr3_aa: CASSSRPGTGFNEQFF
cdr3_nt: TGTGCCAGCAGCTCCCGTCCCGGGACAGGGTTCAATGAGCAGTTCTTC

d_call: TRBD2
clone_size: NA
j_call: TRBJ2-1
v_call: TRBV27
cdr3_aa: CASSPPTSGILSSYNEQFF
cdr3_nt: TGTGCCAGCAGTCCCCCGACTAGCGGGATCCTAAGCTCCTACAATGAGCAGTTCTTC

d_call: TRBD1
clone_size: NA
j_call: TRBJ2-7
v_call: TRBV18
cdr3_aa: CASSQQALGQGYYEQYF
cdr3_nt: TGTGCCAGCTCACAACAGGCCTTGGGACAGGGGTACTACGAGCAGTACTTC

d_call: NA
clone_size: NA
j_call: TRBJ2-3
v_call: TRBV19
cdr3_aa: CASTLGGGPGDTQYF
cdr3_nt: TGTGCCAGTACCCTCGGCGGAGGTCCTGGAGATACGCAGTATTTT

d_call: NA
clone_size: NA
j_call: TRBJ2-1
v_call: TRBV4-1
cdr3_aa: CASSRSSKEQFF
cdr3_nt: TGCGCCAGCAGCCGATCGTCCAAGGAGCAGTTCTTC

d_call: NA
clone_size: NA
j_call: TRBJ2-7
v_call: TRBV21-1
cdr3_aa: CASSDRGRYEQYF
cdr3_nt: TGTGCCAGCAGCGACAGGGGAAGATACGAGCAGTACTTC

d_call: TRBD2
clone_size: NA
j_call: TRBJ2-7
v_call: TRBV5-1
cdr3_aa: CASSRLAGGLSHEQYF
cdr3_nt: TGCGCCAGCAGCCGACTAGCGGGAGGGCTTTCCCACGAGCAGTACTTC

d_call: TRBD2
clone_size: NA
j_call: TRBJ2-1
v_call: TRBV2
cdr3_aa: CASSGLRGHNEQFF
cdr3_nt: TGTGCCAGCTCGGGACTACGGGGCCACAATGAGCAGTTCTTC

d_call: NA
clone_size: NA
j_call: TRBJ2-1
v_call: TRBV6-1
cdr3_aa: CASSRVNEQFF
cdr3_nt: TGTGCCAGCAGCAGAGTAAATGAGCAGTTCTTC

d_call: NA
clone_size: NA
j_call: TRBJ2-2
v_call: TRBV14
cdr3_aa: CASGQLTGELFF
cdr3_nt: TGTGCCAGCGGACAGCTCACCGGGGAGCTGTTTTTT

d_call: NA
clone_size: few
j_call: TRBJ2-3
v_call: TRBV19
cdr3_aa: CASSPMGDGDTQYF
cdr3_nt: TGTGCCAGTAGTCCCATGGGGGACGGAGATACGCAGTATTTT

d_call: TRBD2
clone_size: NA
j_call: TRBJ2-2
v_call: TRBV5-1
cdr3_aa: CASSLVLAGTNTGELFF
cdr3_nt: TGCGCCAGCAGCTTAGTTCTAGCGGGGACCAACACCGGGGAGCTGTTTTTT

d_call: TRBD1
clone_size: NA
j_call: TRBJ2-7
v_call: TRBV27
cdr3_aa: CASSLRTGGNEQYF
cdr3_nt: TGTGCCAGCAGTCTACGGACAGGGGGCAACGAGCAGTACTTC

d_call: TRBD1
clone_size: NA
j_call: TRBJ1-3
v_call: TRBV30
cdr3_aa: CAWSVGGRVNTIYF
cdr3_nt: TGTGCCTGGAGTGTAGGGGGCAGAGTAAACACCATATATTTT

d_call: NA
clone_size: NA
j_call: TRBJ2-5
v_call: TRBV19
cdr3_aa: CASSLRDLQETQYF
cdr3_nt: TGTGCCAGTAGTCTCCGGGACCTACAAGAGACCCAGTACTTC

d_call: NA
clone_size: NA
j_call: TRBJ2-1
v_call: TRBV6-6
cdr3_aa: CASSYMASEYNEQFF
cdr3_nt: TGTGCCAGCAGTTACATGGCTAGCGAATACAATGAGCAGTTCTTC

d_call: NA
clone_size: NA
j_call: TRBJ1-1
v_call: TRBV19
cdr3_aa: CASSIFGGEAFF
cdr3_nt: TGTGCCAGTAGTATTTTCGGAGGGGAAGCTTTCTTT

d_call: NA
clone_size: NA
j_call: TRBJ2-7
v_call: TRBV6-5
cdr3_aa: CASSYSREATYEQYF
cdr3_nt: TGTGCCAGCAGTTACTCGAGAGAGGCTACCTACGAGCAGTACTTC

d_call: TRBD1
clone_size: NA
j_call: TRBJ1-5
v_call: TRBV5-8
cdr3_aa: CASSSGQGDNQPQHF
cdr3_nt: TGTGCCAGCAGCAGCGGACAGGGTGATAATCAGCCCCAGCATTTT

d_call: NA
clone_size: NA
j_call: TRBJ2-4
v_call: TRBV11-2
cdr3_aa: CASRQSRGAKNIQYF
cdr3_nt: TGTGCCAGCAGACAATCCCGGGGAGCCAAAAACATTCAGTACTTC

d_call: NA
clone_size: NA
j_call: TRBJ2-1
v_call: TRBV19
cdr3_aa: CASSTTGSWKNEQFF
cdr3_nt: TGTGCCAGCAGTACTACCGGGTCCTGGAAGAATGAGCAGTTCTTC